Shown below are 22 T cell receptor beta chains from a single sample sequenced in a study of cytomegalovirus exposure and HLA in healthy donors. Primers included in the PCR were 60 Vbeta and 13 Jbeta primers. Generated by immunoSEQ multiplex PCR, the TCRdb table keeps only in-frame clones and is missing some. This sample's table reports roughly 60,000 clones. What was sequenced was PBMCs. The receptors stem from a male donor in good health and CMV-seronegative.

The V call is TRBV27, the J call TRBJ2-4; D gene unclear. This CDR3 has 13 amino acids. Germline V gives CDR1 MNHEY, CDR2 SMNVEV (reference sequence). The V and J ends lost 6 bases and 0 bases respectively, with 6 bases between them. The CDR3 spells CASSPLAKNIQYF. The DNA for the CDR3 is TGTGCCAGCAGCCCCTTAGCCAAAAACATTCAGTACTTC.

The chain employs TRBV9 and TRBJ1-4, with 10 bases aligning to TRBD1. Trimming took 0 bases from V and 6 from J; bases not matched to a gene: 8. The CDR3 runs 17 residues. Germline V CDR1 and CDR2: SGDLS, YYNGEE. The CDR3 coding sequence is TGTGCCAGCAGCGTAGCCCCTTTGGGGACAGGGGATGAAAAACTGTTTTTT. Amino acid sequence: CASSVAPLGTGDEKLFF.

This sequence joins TRBV6-6 and TRBJ1-1, with D possibly matching TRBD1 (5 bases). This CDR3 spans 13 amino acids. V shed 0 bases and J shed 5 bases, with 7 bases lying between them. CDR1 and CDR2 (germline): MNHNY, SVGAGI (reference sequence). This chain's CDR3 is CASSYSGVTEAFF. CDR3 bases: TGTGCCAGCAGTTACTCAGGGGTAACTGAAGCTTTCTTT.

The rearrangement joins TRBV5-1 to TRBJ2-3; a possible D gene is TRBD2 (6 bases). Looked up from germline, CDR1 is SGHRS and CDR2 is YFSETQ. Between the trimmed V and J ends, which lost 5 bases and 2 bases, there was a span of 15 bases. The CDR3 totals 15 residues. CDR3: CASRASAGFTDTQYF. CDR3 coding DNA: TGCGCCAGCAGGGCCTCAGCGGGCTTCACAGATACGCAGTATTTT. Based on the CDR3 plus reference TRBV5-1 and TRBJ2-3, the full variable domain is KAGVTQTPRYLIKTRGQQVTLSCSPISGHRSVSWYQQTPGQGLQFLFEYFSETQRNKGNFPGRFSGRQFSNSRSEMNVSTLELGDSALYLCASRASAGFTDTQYFGPGTRLTVL.

This chain joins TRBV18 and TRBJ1-1; maybe TRBD1 (6 bases). This CDR3 has 13 amino acids. CDR1 KGHSH and CDR2 LQKENI come from the germline V gene. V was clipped by 8 bases and J by 2 bases, with 12 bases between them. CDR3 in amino acids: CASTRQENTEAFF. CDR3 DNA: TGTGCCAGCACAAGACAGGAAAACACTGAAGCTTTCTTT.

The chain couples TRBV9 to TRBJ2-3; 10 nucleotides line up with TRBD2. V lost 0 bases to trimming and J lost 1 base; unmatched junction nucleotides: 5. The CDR3 consists of 17 residues. Germline CDR1 reads SGDLS; CDR2 reads YYNGEE. Here the CDR3 reads CASSVGGAGGGTDTQYF. CDR3 coding DNA: TGTGCCAGCAGCGTAGGTGGAGCGGGGGGGGGCACAGATACGCAGTATTTT.

The chain combines TRBV28 with TRBJ1-1, with 7 bases that match TRBD1. V lost 10 bases to trimming and J lost 1 base; unmatched junction nucleotides: 6. The CDR3 runs to 13 residues. Germline V gene data show CDR1 as MDHEN and CDR2 as SYDVKM. CDR3 coding DNA: TGTGCCATCGGGGGACAGACGAACACTGAAGCTTTCTTT. Residues: CAIGGQTNTEAFF. The complete variable domain, with remaining parts taken from reference TRBV28 and TRBJ1-1, reads DVKVTQSSRYLVKRTGEKVFLECVQDMDHENMFWYRQDPGLGLRLIYFSYDVKMKEKGDIPEGYSVSREKKERFSLILESASTNQTSMYLCAIGGQTNTEAFFGQGTRLTVV.

The CDR3 loop reads CAWSVEVAGELFF. CDR3 sequence (DNA): TGTGCCTGGAGTGTAGAAGTAGCCGGGGAGCTGTTTTTT. The gene calls are TRBV30 and TRBJ2-2, with unresolved D. V lost 0 bases and J lost 6, with 8 bases in between. This CDR3 contains 13 residues. Germline assignment: CDR1 GTSNPN and CDR2 SVGIG (reference sequence).

This chain uses TRBV7-9 with TRBJ2-5; D call uncertain. Trimming shortened V by 3 bases and J by 4 bases, and 3 bases separated the two germline ends. The CDR3 spans 11 residues. Germline V lookup: CDR1 SEHNR, CDR2 FQNEAQ (reference sequence). CDR3 bases: TGTGCCAGCAGCTTTAGAGAGACCCAGTACTTC. The encoded protein is CASSFRETQYF.

The V call is TRBV4-3, the J call TRBJ1-4; TRBD1 matches at 9 bases. This CDR3 has 16 amino acids. Germline V gene data show CDR1 as LGHNA and CDR2 as YSLEER. J was trimmed by 8 bases and V by 4 bases; bases with no gene match: 11. The CDR3, as DNA: TGCGCCAGCAGCCCGGGTCCGGGACAGGGAAGGGAAAAACTGTTTTTT. Encoded protein: CASSPGPGQGREKLFF.

This rearrangement joins TRBV11-3 to TRBJ2-3, with 13 bases identical to TRBD2. Germline CDR1 reads SGHNT; CDR2 reads YENEEA. V lost 4 bases to trimming and J lost 6 bases; unmatched junction nucleotides: 7. The CDR3 runs to 16 residues. CDR3 amino acids: CASSYRTSGSADTQYF. For the CDR3, the DNA is TGTGCCAGCAGCTACAGGACTAGCGGGAGTGCTGATACGCAGTATTTT.

Of note for this clone: The sample has other DNA sequences that encode this CDR3 too. CDR3 DNA sequence: TGTGCCAGCAGCTTACTTGGCAGCGCTTACGATACGCAGTATTTT. This encodes CASSLLGSAYDTQYF. The chain joins TRBV5-6 to TRBJ2-3; no reliable D call. Per the germline V gene, CDR1 is SGHDT and CDR2 is YYEEEE. The CDR3 has 15 residues. V dropped 2 bases and J dropped 6 bases, with 16 bases sitting between them.

The chain carries TRBV6-1 and TRBJ2-1; tentative D call: TRBD2 (5 bases). The CDR3 has 12 amino acids. With 6 bases removed from V and 7 bases from J, the gap between germline ends came to 10 bases. Germline-derived CDR1 and CDR2 are MNHNS and SASEGT. Here the CDR3 reads CASRLAQNEQFF. DNA for the CDR3: TGTGCCAGCAGGCTAGCACAGAATGAGCAGTTCTTC.

CDR3 in DNA: TGTGCCAGCAGCTTACTAAGAGGTCAGGGGCCTAACGGTGAGCAGTTCTTC. This encodes CASSLLRGQGPNGEQFF. The gene calls are TRBV7-6 and TRBJ2-1; TRBD1 might be the D (6 bases). Trimming took off 2 bases at V and 9 bases at J, with 23 bases between the two ends. The CDR3 has 17 residues. Looked up from germline, CDR1 is SGHVS and CDR2 is FNYEAQ.

The chain has TRBV9 and TRBJ1-1; D possibly corresponds to TRBD1 (5 bases). CDR3 size: 14 residues. V lost 0 bases and J 7 bases, leaving 13 bases between the germline ends. From germline, CDR1 is SGDLS and CDR2 YYNGEE. The CDR3 DNA reads TGTGCCAGCAGCGTAGGTTTCGAAAGGGGTGAAGCTTTCTTT. Translating gives CASSVGFERGEAFF.

This sequence joins TRBV4-2 and TRBJ2-1; TRBD2 matches 11 bases. The CDR3 is 15 amino acids. The V gene's germline CDR1 is LGHNA and CDR2 YNFKEQ. Germline trimming cut 1 base from V and 7 bases from J; bases unmatched to any gene: 3. CDR3 sequence reads: CASSQGSGRDNEQFF. The CDR3 DNA reads TGTGCCAGCAGCCAAGGTAGCGGGAGGGATAATGAGCAGTTCTTC.

The genes are TRBV4-1 and TRBJ1-2; a possible D gene is TRBD1 (6 bases). The CDR3 runs to 13 residues. Trimming left V 1 base short and J 3 bases short, with 6 bases between. CDR1 is MGHRA and CDR2 is YSYEKL in the germline V gene. CDR3 coding DNA: TGCGCCAGCAGCCAAGCAGGGGACTATGGCTACACCTTC. The encoded protein is CASSQAGDYGYTF.

The V gene is TRBV4-1, the J gene TRBJ2-1; 12 bases fit TRBD2. This CDR3 region has 16 residues. V shed 6 bases, J shed 2 bases, and the junction held 5 bases outside the gene matches. Germline CDR1 and CDR2: MGHRA and YSYEKL. CDR3 sequence (DNA): TGCGCCAGCAGTTCGACTAGCGGGAGTACCTACAATGAGCAGTTCTTC. It yields the protein CASSSTSGSTYNEQFF.

CDR3 in amino acids: CASSQQGWDVGYTF. DNA for the CDR3: TGTGCCAGCAGTCAACAGGGGTGGGACGTAGGCTACACCTTC. The chain joins TRBV28 to TRBJ1-2; the match to TRBD1 covers 7 bases. The CDR3 spans 14 residues. CDR1 is MDHEN and CDR2 is SYDVKM in the germline V gene. V lost 5 bases to trimming and J lost 8 bases; unmatched junction nucleotides: 11.

V and J are TRBV5-1 and TRBJ2-5; D is uncertain. This CDR3 is 13 amino acids long. With 1 base removed from V and 4 bases from J, the gap between germline ends came to 8 bases. Per germline, CDR1 SGHRS and CDR2 YFSETQ. CDR3 DNA sequence: TGCGCCAGCAGCTTGACCCCGGGAGAGACCCAGTACTTC. This gives the protein CASSLTPGETQYF.

The V gene is TRBV28, the J gene TRBJ2-5; 9 bases align to TRBD1. This CDR3 is 14 amino acids long. CDR1 is MDHEN and CDR2 is SYDVKM in the germline V gene. Trimming at V came to 4 bases and at J to 4 bases, leaving 4 bases not matched to a gene. CDR3 sequence reads: CASSSRQGVETQYF. The CDR3 nucleotides read TGTGCCAGCAGTTCCCGACAGGGGGTAGAGACCCAGTACTTC.

This sequence joins TRBV15 and TRBJ1-2; D is unresolved. This CDR3 is built from 13 residues. The germline V gene has CDR1 LNHNV and CDR2 YYDKDF (reference sequence). V lost 2 bases, J lost 7 bases, and 11 bases lay in between. CDR3 sequence (DNA): TGTGCCACCAGCAGACCAACCGGGAGTGGCTACACCTTC. As protein: CATSRPTGSGYTF.